This record covers a single TCR beta chain. Its specificity is not known. The data are from a study of human CD8 memory T cell subsets. The authors made TCR beta libraries using UMI-labeled 5' RACE. Each CDR3 protein gets one entry in TCRdb, which reprocessed the 5' RACE reads and gives no DNA. The sample includes around 4,200 distinct CDR3 sequences. PBMC were isolated from buffy coats given by healthy donors. Whole-study results and caveats: Stem-like memory and precursor exhausted T cell repertoires had very little in common with each other.

Germline values: CDR1 MNHNS, CDR2 SASEGT. The CDR3 spans 16 residues. The chain joins TRBV6-1 to TRBJ2-3; there is no DNA to check the TCRdb D call of TRBD2. The sequence derives from a human donor in good health. The source material was CD8+ T cells from PBMCs. The CDR3 protein is CASSDLAGGGEDTQYF.